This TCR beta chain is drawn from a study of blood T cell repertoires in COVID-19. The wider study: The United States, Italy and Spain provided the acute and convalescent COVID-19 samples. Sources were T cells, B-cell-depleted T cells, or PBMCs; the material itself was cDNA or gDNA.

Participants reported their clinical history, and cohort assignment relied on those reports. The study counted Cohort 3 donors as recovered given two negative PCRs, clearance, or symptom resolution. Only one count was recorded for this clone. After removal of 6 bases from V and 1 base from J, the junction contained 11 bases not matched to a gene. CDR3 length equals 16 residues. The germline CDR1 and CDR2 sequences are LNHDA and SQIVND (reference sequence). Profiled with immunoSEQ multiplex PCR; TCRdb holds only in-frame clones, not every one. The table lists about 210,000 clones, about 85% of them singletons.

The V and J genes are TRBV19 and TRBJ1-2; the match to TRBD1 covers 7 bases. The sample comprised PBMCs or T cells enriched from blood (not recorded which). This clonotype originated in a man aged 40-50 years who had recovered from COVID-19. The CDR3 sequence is CASSLMGGQFNYGYTF. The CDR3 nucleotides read TGTGCCAGTAGCCTAATGGGGGGACAGTTTAACTATGGCTACACCTTC. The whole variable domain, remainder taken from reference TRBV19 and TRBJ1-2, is DGGITQSPKYLFRKEGQNVTLSCEQNLNHDAMYWYRQDPGQGLRLIYYSQIVNDFQKGDIAEGYSVSREKKESFPLTVTSAQKNPTAFYLCASSLMGGQFNYGYTFGSGTRLTVV.